The present T cell receptor beta chain was sequenced within a study of cytomegalovirus exposure and HLA in healthy donors (dated by TCRdb to about 2017). Turning to the overall study: An earlier analysis of roughly 570 of the donors reported 276 Gb of sequence data and approximately 120 million unique TCR beta sequences obtained from about 200 million T cells. About 320 gigabases of sequencing data and approximately 84 million unique TCR sequences were included in an early release covering about 620 HLA-typed donors. The genetic ancestry cluster associated with self-reported Caucasian donors included around four fifths of the approximately 430 genotyped donors. The study aimed to test whether cataloging public T cell receptors could reveal signatures of past pathogen exposure. The T cell repertoires of 670 or so subjects were profiled by immunosequencing and related to cytomegalovirus serostatus. Along with the approximately 700-subject first cohort, a separate validation cohort of over 90 different subjects was used. To predict cytomegalovirus infection status, the study brought together high-throughput TCR immunosequencing, statistical association of individual TCRs with disease status, and machine learning. In a later analysis, previously published TCR beta repertoires from some 640 donors were re-analyzed and high-resolution HLA genotyping was added so that TCR occurrence patterns could be studied. In the later analysis, no new phenotypic data were used to find candidate immune exposures; instead, reliance was placed on TCR beta sequences and their occurrence across donors. An earlier analysis of roughly 580 of the donors used high-throughput TCR beta sequencing to judge whether each TCR beta V gene segment behaved as functional or pseudogenic. Donor age, sex, ethnicity and CMV serostatus were collected together with the repertoire data. A later genetic analysis used genome-wide SNP genotypes for about three fifths of the roughly 700 donors, treating that subset as a discovery cohort. All discovery cohort repertoires had been generated on a single sequencing platform. HLA typing included class I and class II loci at four-digit resolution. The number of donors typed differed by locus, with 629-630 for A, B, C, DRB1 and DQB1, around 500 for DQA1, 600 to 610 for DPA1, and 400 to 490 for DPB1. Several DR-DQ haplotypes were handled as single units for association and clustering because linkage in the cohort was strong. On average, around 200,000 unique TCR beta nucleotide sequences were sequenced per donor among several hundred genotyped donors of the cohort, with roughly 18% of those sequences being non-productive.

V is reduced by 0 bases and J by 0 bases, leaving a spacing of 10 bases between them. The CDR3, from cysteine to phenylalanine, totals 17 residues. Only CDR3 DNA remains: 51 bases, in frame from the first base. The germline V gene sets CDR1 to SGHRS and CDR2 to YFSETQ. Libraries were prepared through the immunoSEQ multiplex PCR assay. A mixture of 60 forward primers for TCR Vbeta segments and 13 reverse primers for TCR Jbeta segments was used in the multiplex PCR. The CDR3 region of rearranged TCR beta genes was amplified from genomic DNA by a multiplex PCR assay. The Illumina HiSeq System was used to sequence the amplified TCR beta libraries as 87-base-pair reads. Turning to the authors' computational methods: A later analysis counted approximately 74 million unique TCR beta chains across the 670 or so repertoires, and 9.5 million to 11 million of these chains were shared by at least two donors. Raw reads were error-corrected and collapsed into unique sequences by a nearest-neighbor algorithm in which closely related sequences were merged to remove PCR and sequencing errors. Alignment of CDR3 sequences to IMGT reference sequences was used to assign V, D and J gene segments. Each retained sequence needed at least a six-nucleotide match to both a V gene segment and a J gene segment. Rearrangements were called productive when the CDR3 lacked stop codons and stayed in frame with V and J; all others were non-productive. Following IMGT convention, CDR3 was defined as the stretch from the second conserved V-encoded cysteine up to the conserved J-encoded phenylalanine. The earlier analysis of 587 of the donors excluded sequences that lacked an unambiguous match to a single V gene segment. In an earlier analysis of about 590 of the donors, a V segment was called functional when productive rearrangements were above 56.7%, and segregating when the standard deviation between donors exceeded 5%. A statistical classification framework was built for diagnosing cytomegalovirus status from the catalog of TCR beta chain sequences. A later analysis assigned V and J genes by comparing TCR nucleotide sequences with IMGT/GENE-DB human TR gene sequences. The TCRdist pipeline was used in a later analysis to assign CDR3 sequences and most-parsimonious VDJ recombination scenarios. In a later analysis, each TCR beta chain was defined by its CDR3 amino acid sequence together with its V-gene family, and reads lacking a unique V-gene family were excluded. A later analysis removed roughly 590 highly shared, low-generation-probability nucleotide sequences to deal with suspected cross-contamination and a sequencing artifact. A later analysis calculated a clonal expansion index for each public chain from normalized within-repertoire ranks of inferred template counts. Generation probabilities in a later analysis came from a VDJ recombination model fitted to out-of-frame rearrangements, and those results were checked against IGoR. In a later analysis, hypergeometric tests were used to score TCR-TCR, TCR-HLA and TCR-CMV co-occurrence, with a repertoire-size bias correction applied to TCR pairs. In a later analysis, false discovery rates were estimated by permuting HLA or CMV assignments 20 times. A later analysis grouped co-occurring TCRs with DBSCAN, adding TCRdist sequence similarity when clustering within HLA-allele-positive subsets. Repertoires with fewer than 30,000 or more than 120,000 public chains, plus five repertoires with anomalous nucleotide sharing, were excluded from co-occurrence clustering. TCRdb limited this immuneACCESS table to in-frame rearrangements with V and J called. A share of clones is missing; checked studies link under half to unresolved V genes, and the rest is unexplained. V, J and clone size derive from that table, while D and trimming were established from the DNA sequence. The table for this sample records some 200,000 clones. The biggest ten clones account for 6.5% of the sample.

The cohort was made up of 666 healthy bone marrow donors. At the time of sampling, every cohort member was nominally healthy, though immune exposures that went unrecorded were likely present. The donor was CMV seronegative and was included in the group of under 450 seronegative cohort members. A peripheral blood sample was collected from each donor, and TCR beta sequencing was performed on peripheral blood mononuclear cells. The Qiagen DNeasy Blood Extraction Kit was used to extract genomic DNA from the blood cell samples. As concerns this clone: Its antigen is unknown.

Here is what the overall study found, with its caveats: In an earlier analysis of 587 of the donors, most TCR beta V segments appeared in productive rearrangements about 87% or about 30% of the time, broadly matching IMGT annotations. In a later genetic analysis, a missense DCLRE1C variant was associated with V-gene and J-gene trimming of TCR beta chains, and the association was replicated in an independent cohort. Linkage disequilibrium might explain the correlated functional status among segregating V segments, but an unknown experimental factor could not be ruled out. In a later genetic analysis, fewer N-insertions in productive TCRs were reported among donors in an Asian-associated ancestry cluster than the roughly 700-donor mean. In both the original and validation cohorts, the classifier was reported to diagnose cytomegalovirus status with high specificity and sensitivity. According to a later analysis, TCR association rates differed among HLA loci, with DRB1 alleles showing the most associated TCRs and HLA-C alleles showing the fewest. In this cohort, only TCR beta chains were sequenced, and detectable features were limited by the absence of alpha or paired-chain data. The only immune exposure information available for the cohort was CMV serostatus. The presence/absence analyses assumed that sequencing depth was roughly uniform across donors, and that assumption may not be true. The authors suggested that the approach could potentially be extended to other disease states and immunological phenotypes. Strong co-occurrence of HLA alleles, especially DR and DQ, made assigning TCR associations to individual alleles difficult. The earlier analysis of 587 of the donors excluded 15 to 20 rarely observed V segments, including chromosome 9 orphons, because counts were too low. In the study, approximately 160 TCR beta chains were listed as associated with cytomegalovirus. Specific HLA alleles were associated with over 15,000 TCR beta sequences at a false discovery rate of 0.05 in a later analysis. Most TCR sequences were observed very rarely across donors, whereas some public TCRs were present in many individuals. A cluster of highly shared sequence variants was judged likely to be a technical artifact of the sequencing pipeline. In a later analysis, HLA-associated TCR beta chains showed more clonal expansion and lower generation probabilities than non-associated chains that were equally common. A later analysis found that most CMV-associated TCR beta chains appeared HLA-restricted, with HLA associations seemingly driven largely by CMV exposure. A later analysis reported that several top co-occurrence clusters appeared linked to parvovirus B19, influenza, CMV and Epstein-Barr virus. In vitro tests confirmed that a few of the cytomegalovirus-associated TCR beta chains recognize cytomegalovirus antigens. A further reported finding was that TCR beta sequences accurately predicted the HLA-A and HLA-B alleles for most subjects in the first cohort. Some IMGT-functional V segments, including TRBV6-2 and TRBV6-3, could not be told apart with the 87-base-pair reads, so those segments were excluded. Because HLA typing was missing for some donors at each locus, association tests included only the typed subset.

Sequenced input: PBMCs. The clonotype was recovered from a man between 25 and 39 years old in good health and CMV-seronegative. In this chain, TRBV5-1 is recombined with TRBJ2-6, with the identity of the D gene unclear. The CDR3 protein sequence reads: CASSLAPGSSGANVLTF. In nucleotides, the sequence is TGCGCCAGCAGCTTGGCACCAGGAAGCTCTGGGGCCAACGTCCTGACTTTC.